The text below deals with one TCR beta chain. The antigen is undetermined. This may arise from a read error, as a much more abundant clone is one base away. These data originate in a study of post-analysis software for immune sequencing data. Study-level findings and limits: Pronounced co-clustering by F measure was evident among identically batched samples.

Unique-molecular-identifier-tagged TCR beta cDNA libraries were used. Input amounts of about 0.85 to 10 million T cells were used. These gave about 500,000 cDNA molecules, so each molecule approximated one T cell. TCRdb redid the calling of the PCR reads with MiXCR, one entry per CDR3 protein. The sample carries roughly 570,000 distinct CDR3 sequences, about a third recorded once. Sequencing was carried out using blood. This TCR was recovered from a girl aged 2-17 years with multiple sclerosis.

CDR3 amino acids: CASSGTSGGVETQYF. The DNA for the CDR3 is TGTGCCAGCAGCGGGACTAGCGGGGGGGTGGAGACCCAGTACTTC. The J gene is TRBJ2-5, the V gene TRBV12-3 or TRBV12-4; 16 nucleotides agree with TRBD2. V gave up 6 bases and J gave up 5 bases; unmatched junction bases: 3. The CDR3 loop spans 15 amino acids.